This T cell receptor (beta chain) was captured by sequencing in a study of T cells in Graves' hyperthyroidism and ophthalmopathy. Study results and caveats: In blood, most of the thyroid clonotypes expanded above 0.001 were also present.

This clonotype occurred many times. Its target is not known. V was clipped by 2 bases and J by 2 bases; unmatched bases: 2. This CDR3 has 16 residues. TCR beta CDR3 regions were amplified from RNA. The HTBI set primed first-round TCR CDR3 RT-PCR. TCRdb reanalysed the multiplex PCR reads using MiXCR and keeps one entry per CDR3 protein. Of 530,000 or so distinct CDR3 sequences listed, roughly 25% are singletons. This rearrangement joins TRBV12-3 or TRBV12-4 to TRBJ2-5; 13 positions agree with TRBD2. The receptor was isolated from a woman in her thirties with Graves' ophthalmopathy. The specimen sequenced was blood. The CDR3 region has the DNA TGTGCCAGCAGTTTAAGACTAGCGGGGGGACAAGAGACCCAGTACTTC. This translates into CASSLRLAGGQETQYF.